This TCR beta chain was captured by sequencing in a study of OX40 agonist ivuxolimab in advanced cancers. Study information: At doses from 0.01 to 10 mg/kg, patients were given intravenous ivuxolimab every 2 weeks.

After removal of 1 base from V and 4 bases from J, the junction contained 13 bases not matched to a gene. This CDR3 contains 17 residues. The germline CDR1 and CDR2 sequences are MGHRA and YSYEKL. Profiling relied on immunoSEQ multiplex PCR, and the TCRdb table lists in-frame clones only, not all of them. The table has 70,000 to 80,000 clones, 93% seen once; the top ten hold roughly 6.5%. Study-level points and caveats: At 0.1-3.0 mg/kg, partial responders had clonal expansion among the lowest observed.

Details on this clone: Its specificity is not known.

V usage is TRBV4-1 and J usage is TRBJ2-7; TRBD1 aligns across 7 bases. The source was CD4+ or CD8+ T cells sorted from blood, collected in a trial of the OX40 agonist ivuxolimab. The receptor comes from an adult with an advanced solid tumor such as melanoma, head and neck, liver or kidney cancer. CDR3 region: CASSQVPARDRKYEQYF. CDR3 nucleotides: TGCGCCAGCAGCCAAGTCCCCGCCCGGGACAGAAAATACGAGCAGTACTTC.